This is a list of T cell receptor beta chains from one sample in a study of blood T cell repertoires in COVID-19. Sequencing used immunoSEQ multiplex PCR; TCRdb keeps in-frame clones, though not all of them. The top ten clones hold approximately 4.5% of a sample with about 79,000 clones, approximately 90% of them seen once. Sequenced input: peripheral blood. These receptors were taken from a man aged 50 to 59 with active COVID-19. CDR3s include the opening cysteine and the closing phenylalanine or tryptophan. D genes are given only for firm matches. A clone size is listed for some rows: how often the clone was seen (once, few, many), or a class if it is expanded.

clone_size: NA
v_call: TRBV7-9
d_call: NA
j_call: TRBJ1-1
cdr3_nt: TGTGCCAGCAGCTTAACGTCGGGGTTATCCTCCGCAGCTTTCTTT
cdr3_aa: CASSLTSGLSSAAFF

clone_size: NA
v_call: TRBV2
d_call: NA
j_call: TRBJ2-7
cdr3_nt: TGTGCCAGCAGTGAGGGGCAAAATAAACCCTACGAGCAGTACTTC
cdr3_aa: CASSEGQNKPYEQYF

clone_size: NA
v_call: TRBV29-1
d_call: NA
j_call: TRBJ1-3
cdr3_nt: TGCAGCGTAGCCATCCCGGGTCTAAATTCTATCGGAAACACCATATATTTT
cdr3_aa: CSVAIPGLNSIGNTIYF

clone_size: once
v_call: TRBV19
d_call: TRBD2
j_call: TRBJ2-3
cdr3_nt: TGTGCCAGTAGTATACTAGCGGGAGAATTGGATACGCAGTATTTT
cdr3_aa: CASSILAGELDTQYF

clone_size: NA
v_call: TRBV19
d_call: TRBD1
j_call: TRBJ1-6
cdr3_nt: TGTGCCAGTAGAATGACAGGGAGTGGCATTTCACCCCTCCACTTT
cdr3_aa: CASRMTGSGISPLHF

clone_size: NA
v_call: TRBV25-1
d_call: NA
j_call: TRBJ1-2
cdr3_nt: TGTGCCAGCAGTGAAGCTGGAGGATATGGCTACACCTTC
cdr3_aa: CASSEAGGYGYTF

clone_size: NA
v_call: TRBV7-8
d_call: TRBD1
j_call: TRBJ2-1
cdr3_nt: TGTGCCAGCAGCCCCACAGGGGTGAGCTCCTACAATGAGCAGTTCTTC
cdr3_aa: CASSPTGVSSYNEQFF

clone_size: NA
v_call: TRBV5-4
d_call: NA
j_call: TRBJ2-1
cdr3_nt: TGTGCCAGCAGCCCCCAGGAAGTTTACAATGAGCAGTTCTTC
cdr3_aa: CASSPQEVYNEQFF

clone_size: NA
v_call: TRBV6-2/TRBV6-3
d_call: NA
j_call: TRBJ1-1
cdr3_nt: TGTGCCAGCAGTTACCTAGGGAACACTGAAGCTTTCTTT
cdr3_aa: CASSYLGNTEAFF

clone_size: NA
v_call: TRBV24-1
d_call: NA
j_call: TRBJ1-2
cdr3_nt: TGTGCCACCAGTGATACCAGGGGAGGGGACTATGGCTACACCTTC
cdr3_aa: CATSDTRGGDYGYTF

clone_size: once
v_call: TRBV5-1
d_call: NA
j_call: TRBJ1-1
cdr3_nt: TGCGCCAGCAGCTTGGCCGTGGGCAGAAACACTGAAGCTTTCTTT
cdr3_aa: CASSLAVGRNTEAFF